The clone carrying this T cell receptor (beta chain) was seen more than once but under ten times. Its matching antigen is unknown. TCRdb re-called the 5' RACE reads with MiXCR, one entry per CDR3 protein. The table includes 600,000 to 700,000 distinct CDR3 sequences, 21% detected once. The data are from a study of identical twins. Notes on the study in general: Zero-insertion analyses might be partly confounded by invariant T cells like MAIT and iNKT.

Germline V lookup: CDR1 LGHDT, CDR2 YNNKEL (reference sequence). This CDR3 is 16 amino acids long. The V end lost 2 bases, the J end lost 1 base, and 15 bases lay between the germline ends. These same data were also listed under a study on T cells expressing NK-cell markers. That source adds: HCMV serostatus: seven of eight sequenced donors positive, one negative. CD8+ T cells in over 5 donors included dominant NKG2C+ clonotypes at about 1.0-7.0%.

The source of this sequence is a woman between 18 and 29 years old in good health. This sequence joins TRBV3-1 and TRBJ2-7; D possibly uses TRBD1 or TRBD2 (5 bases each). The sequencing input was PBMCs. CDR3 region: CASSQKANGASYEQYF. The CDR3 nucleotides are TGTGCCAGCAGCCAAAAAGCGAACGGGGCGTCCTACGAGCAGTACTTC.